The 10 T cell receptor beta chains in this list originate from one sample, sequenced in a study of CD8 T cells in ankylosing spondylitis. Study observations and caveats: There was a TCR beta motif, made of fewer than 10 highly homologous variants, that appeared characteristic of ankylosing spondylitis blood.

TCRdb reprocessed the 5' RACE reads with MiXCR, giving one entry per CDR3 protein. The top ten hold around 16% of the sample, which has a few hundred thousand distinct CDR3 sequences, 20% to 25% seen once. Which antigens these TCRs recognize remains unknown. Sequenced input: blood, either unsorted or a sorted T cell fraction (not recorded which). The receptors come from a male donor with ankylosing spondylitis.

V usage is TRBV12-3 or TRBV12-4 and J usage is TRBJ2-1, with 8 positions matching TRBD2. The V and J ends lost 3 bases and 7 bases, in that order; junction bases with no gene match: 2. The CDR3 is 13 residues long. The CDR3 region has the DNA TGTGCCAGCAGTTTTCCTAGCGGGAATGAGCAGTTCTTC. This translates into CASSFPSGNEQFF.

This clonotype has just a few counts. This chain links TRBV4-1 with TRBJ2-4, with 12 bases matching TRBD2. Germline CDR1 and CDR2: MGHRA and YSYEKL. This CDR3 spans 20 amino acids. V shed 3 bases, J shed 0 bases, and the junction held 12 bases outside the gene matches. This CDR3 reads CASSHLGLAGSPLAKNIQYF. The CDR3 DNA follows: TGCGCCAGCAGCCACCTCGGACTAGCGGGATCCCCTCTAGCCAAAAACATTCAGTACTTC.

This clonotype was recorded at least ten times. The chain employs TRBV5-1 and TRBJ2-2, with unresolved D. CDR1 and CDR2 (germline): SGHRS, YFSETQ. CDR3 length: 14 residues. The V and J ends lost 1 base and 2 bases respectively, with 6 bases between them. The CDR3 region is CASSLSTNTGELFF. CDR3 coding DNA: TGCGCCAGCAGCTTGAGTACAAACACCGGGGAGCTGTTTTTT.

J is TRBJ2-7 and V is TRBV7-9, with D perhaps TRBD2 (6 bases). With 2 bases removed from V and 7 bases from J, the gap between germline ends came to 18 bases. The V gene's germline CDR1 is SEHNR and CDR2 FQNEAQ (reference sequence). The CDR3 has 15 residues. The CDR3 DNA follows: TGTGCCAGCAGCTTATCAACATTTCTGGGGGGTGAGCAGTACTTC. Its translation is CASSLSTFLGGEQYF.

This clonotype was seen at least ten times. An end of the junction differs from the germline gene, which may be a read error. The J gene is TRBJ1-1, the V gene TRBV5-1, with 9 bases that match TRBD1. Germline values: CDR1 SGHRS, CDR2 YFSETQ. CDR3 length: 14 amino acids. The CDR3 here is CASSSQGAGTEAFF. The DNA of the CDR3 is TGTGCCAGCAGCTCACAGGGGGCGGGCACTGAAGCTTTCTTT.

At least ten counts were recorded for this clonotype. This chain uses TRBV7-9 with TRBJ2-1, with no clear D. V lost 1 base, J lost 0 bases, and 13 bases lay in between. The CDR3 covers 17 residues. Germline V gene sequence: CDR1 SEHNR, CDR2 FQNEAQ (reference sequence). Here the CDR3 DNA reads TGTGCCAGCAGCTTAGGTTCTGGGATAGTCTCCTACAATGAGCAGTTCTTC. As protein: CASSLGSGIVSYNEQFF.

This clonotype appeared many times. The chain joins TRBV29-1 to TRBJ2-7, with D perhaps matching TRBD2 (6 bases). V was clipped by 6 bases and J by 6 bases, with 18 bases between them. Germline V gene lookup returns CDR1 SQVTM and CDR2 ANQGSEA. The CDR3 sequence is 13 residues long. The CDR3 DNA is TGCAGCGTCGGGGTGGTGCGGGACGGCGAGCAGTACTTC. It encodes CSVGVVRDGEQYF.

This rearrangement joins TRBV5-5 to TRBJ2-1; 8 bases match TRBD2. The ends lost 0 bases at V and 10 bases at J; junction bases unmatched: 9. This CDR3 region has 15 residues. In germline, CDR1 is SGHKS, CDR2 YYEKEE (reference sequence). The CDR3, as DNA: TGTGCCAGCAGCTTGGACGGGAGGGCCTTTTTAGAGCAGTTCTTC. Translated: CASSLDGRAFLEQFF.

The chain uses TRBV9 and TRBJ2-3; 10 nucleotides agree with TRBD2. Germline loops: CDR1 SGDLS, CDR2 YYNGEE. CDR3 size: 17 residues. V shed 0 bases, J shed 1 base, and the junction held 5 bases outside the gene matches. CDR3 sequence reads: CASSVGASGRRTDTQYF. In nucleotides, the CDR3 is TGTGCCAGCAGCGTAGGGGCTAGCGGGAGACGCACAGATACGCAGTATTTT. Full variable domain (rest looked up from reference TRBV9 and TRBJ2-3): DSGVTQTPKHLITATGQRVTLRCSPRSGDLSVYWYQQSLDQGLQFLIQYYNGEERAKGNILERFSAQQFPDLHSELNLSSLELGDSALYFCASSVGASGRRTDTQYFGPGTRLTVL.

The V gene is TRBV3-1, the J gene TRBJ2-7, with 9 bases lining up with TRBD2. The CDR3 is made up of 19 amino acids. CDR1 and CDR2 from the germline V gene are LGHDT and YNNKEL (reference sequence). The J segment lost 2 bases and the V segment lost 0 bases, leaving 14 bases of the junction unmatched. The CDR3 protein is CASSQEAPSAGGWAYEQYF. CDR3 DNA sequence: TGTGCCAGCAGCCAAGAGGCACCCTCGGCGGGAGGGTGGGCCTACGAGCAGTACTTC.